This record concerns one T cell receptor beta chain sequence. Its antigen is as yet unknown. Produced via immunoSEQ multiplex PCR; TCRdb's table is partial and in-frame only. This sample yields about 48,000 clones, of which 85% to 90% are seen a single time; approximately 2% belongs to the top ten. The data belong to a study of OX40 agonist ivuxolimab in advanced cancers. Study background: The drug used for patients, ivuxolimab, was an agonistic anti-OX40 (CD134) antibody. The study's findings and limits: Among the lowest peripheral clonal expansion occurred in 0.1-3.0 mg/kg partial responders. The antigens recognized by the expanded peripheral T cells, that is their antigen specificity, were not determined. CD4+ and CD8+ blood T cells expanded clonally by week 6 at 0.1 to 3.0 mg/kg.

The CDR3 runs 14 residues. V lost 8 bases, J lost 0 bases, and 13 bases lay in between. Germline CDR1 SNHLY, CDR2 FYNNEI. This clonotype was obtained from an adult with an advanced solid tumor such as melanoma, head and neck, liver or kidney cancer. The genes are TRBV2 and TRBJ1-1; D might be TRBD1 (5 bases). Sequenced material: CD4+ or CD8+ T cells sorted from blood, taken in a trial of the OX40 agonist ivuxolimab. The CDR3 region has the DNA TGTGCCAGCGGAAGGGACCCTCTGAACACTGAAGCTTTCTTT. This gives the protein CASGRDPLNTEAFF.